The next 27 T cell receptor beta chains were all read from a single sample in a study of blood T cell repertoires in COVID-19. Produced via immunoSEQ multiplex PCR; TCRdb's table is partial and in-frame only. In the table there are 75,000 to 80,000 clones, around 91% of which are singletons. The sequencing sample was made of peripheral blood. The receptors were sampled from a human donor in a cohort sampled during active COVID-19.

J is TRBJ1-1 and V is TRBV27; no clear D gene. Deletions cut 0 bases from V and 3 bases from J, with 5 bases between. Germline V gives CDR1 MNHEY, CDR2 SMNVEV (reference sequence). CDR3 length equals 13 residues. The CDR3 spells CASSLSSYTEAFF. As DNA, the CDR3 is TGTGCCAGCAGTTTATCTTCTTACACTGAAGCTTTCTTT.

The table lists this clone with a count of one. The rearrangement uses TRBV27 and TRBJ2-3, with 12 bases identical to TRBD1. The CDR3 extends over 16 amino acids. Germline V gene lookup returns CDR1 MNHEY and CDR2 SMNVEV (reference sequence). V was pared by 6 bases and J by 7 bases, with 11 bases of the junction left unmatched. The DNA of the CDR3 is TGTGCCAGCAGGTCGGGACCGGGACAGGGGGCATATACGCAGTATTTT. This sequence encodes CASRSGPGQGAYTQYF.

The chain joins TRBV6-6 to TRBJ1-2, with D tentatively TRBD1 (5 bases). V was trimmed by 6 bases and J by 7 bases, leaving 12 bases between them. The CDR3 spans 12 residues. Germline V gene sequence: CDR1 MNHNY, CDR2 SVGAGI (reference sequence). Here the CDR3 reads CASSQGLVGYTF. The CDR3 DNA reads as TGTGCCAGCAGCCAGGGATTGGTTGGCTACACCTTC.

A single count supports this clone. The chain links TRBV29-1 to TRBJ2-2, with 16 nucleotides matching TRBD2. The CDR3 extends over 16 amino acids. Germline V gene sequence: CDR1 SQVTM, CDR2 ANQGSEA. V lost 7 bases to trimming and J lost 6 bases; unmatched junction nucleotides: 8. The CDR3 is CSATGLAGGPSGELFF. The CDR3 region has the DNA TGCAGCGCCACGGGACTAGCGGGGGGGCCGTCCGGGGAGCTGTTTTTT.

The chain employs TRBV10-3 and TRBJ2-1; 14 nucleotides line up with TRBD2. This CDR3 region has 18 residues. CDR1 and CDR2 (germline): ENHRY, SYGVKD. The V segment lost 6 bases and the J segment 5 bases; nucleotides outside the gene matches: 12. CDR3 in DNA: TGTGCCATCAGACGTCCCGGGACTAGCGGGGGTTCCCACAATGAGCAGTTCTTC. Translating gives CAIRRPGTSGGSHNEQFF.

This chain links TRBV7-2 with TRBJ1-4; 10 nucleotides align to TRBD1. Germline CDR1 reads SGHTA; CDR2 reads FQGNSA. Trimming took 6 bases from V and 9 from J; bases not matched to a gene: 4. The CDR3 runs to 13 residues. The DNA of the CDR3 is TGTGCCAGCAGTTTGACAGGGGGCAAAAAACTGTTTTTT. This sequence encodes CASSLTGGKKLFF.

This clone showed up just a few times. The rearrangement links TRBV7-9 to TRBJ1-2; 8 bases line up with TRBD1. CDR1 is SEHNR and CDR2 is FQNEAQ in the germline V gene (reference sequence). Trimming took 3 bases from V and 5 from J; bases not matched to a gene: 14. The CDR3 has 17 residues. In DNA form, the CDR3 reads TGTGCCAGCAGCTTGGGCCCGGACAGGGCGGGTCTATATGGCTACACCTTC. The encoded protein is CASSLGPDRAGLYGYTF. The whole variable domain, remainder taken from reference TRBV7-9 and TRBJ1-2, is DTGVSQNPRHKITKRGQNVTFRCDPISEHNRLYWYRQTLGQGPEFLTYFQNEAQLEKSRLLSDRFSAERPKGSFSTLEIQRTEQGDSAMYLCASSLGPDRAGLYGYTFGSGTRLTVV.

J is TRBJ2-5 and V is TRBV14, with TRBD2 matching 9 bases. CDR1 is SGHDN and CDR2 is FVKESK in the germline V gene. Trimming at V came to 4 bases and at J to 3 bases, leaving 9 bases not matched to a gene. CDR3 length equals 16 residues. The CDR3 loop is CASSPTGTSRKETQYF. The CDR3 region has the DNA TGTGCCAGCAGCCCCACGGGGACTAGCAGGAAAGAGACCCAGTACTTC.

The chain couples TRBV27 to TRBJ1-6; weak D call: TRBD1 (6 bases). The CDR3 contains 15 residues. V was cut by 2 bases and J by 9 bases, with 14 bases left in between. Germline lookup yields CDR1 MNHEY and CDR2 SMNVEV (reference sequence). The DNA of the CDR3 is TGTGCCAGCAGTTTAATCGGGGGGCTAGGTTCACCCCTCCACTTT. As protein: CASSLIGGLGSPLHF.

V and J are TRBV25-1 and TRBJ1-4; no clear D. The germline V gene encodes CDR1 MGHDK and CDR2 SYGVNS. V lost 6 bases to trimming and J lost 8 bases, with 16 bases between them. This CDR3 is 14 amino acids long. Here the CDR3 reads CASSALGEREKLFF. The CDR3 DNA reads TGTGCCAGCAGCGCTCTGGGTGAGCGAGAAAAACTGTTTTTT.

The gene calls are TRBV7-2 and TRBJ2-7; TRBD2 matches 12 bases. Germline CDR1 reads SGHTA; CDR2 reads FQGNSA. Unmatched junction bases numbered 6, after V lost 6 bases and J lost 3 bases. The CDR3 contains 15 residues. The CDR3 bases are TGTGCCAGCAGTCTGACTAGCGGGGGCCACTACGAGCAGTACTTC. It is translated as CASSLTSGGHYEQYF.

This sequence joins TRBV6-5 and TRBJ1-1; weak D call: TRBD1 (5 bases). The CDR3 is 13 amino acids. Germline V gene lookup returns CDR1 MNHEY and CDR2 SVGAGI. V gave up 4 bases and J gave up 5 bases, with 11 bases separating them. CDR3 coding DNA: TGTGCCAGCAGTTGGGGGGAAGGAACTGAAGCTTTCTTT. Translation gives CASSWGEGTEAFF.

This clone came up a few times. The rearrangement uses TRBV7-2 and TRBJ1-6, with 7 positions matching TRBD1. Trimming removed 5 bases from V and 6 bases from J; junction bases left unmatched: 10. Germline values: CDR1 SGHTA, CDR2 FQGNSA. The CDR3 has 16 amino acids. CDR3 bases: TGTGCCAGCAGCCTCGTTCCGGGACAGAGTAATTCACCCCTCCACTTT. This gives the protein CASSLVPGQSNSPLHF. Supplemented by reference TRBV7-2 and TRBJ1-6, the full variable domain reads GAGVSQSPSNKVTEKGKDVELRCDPISGHTALYWYRQSLGQGLEFLIYFQGNSAPDKSGLPSDRFSAERTGGSVSTLTIQRTQQEDSAVYLCASSLVPGQSNSPLHFGNGTRLTVT.

The chain couples TRBV10-3 to TRBJ2-1; D unresolved. The CDR3 loop spans 16 amino acids. From germline, CDR1 is ENHRY and CDR2 SYGVKD. Trimming stripped 3 bases from V and 4 bases from J, with 16 bases between. The CDR3 spells CAISDQVLYVYNEQFF. The CDR3 DNA reads as TGTGCCATCAGTGATCAGGTTTTGTACGTATACAATGAGCAGTTCTTC.

In this sample, this clone turned up a few times. The genes are TRBV7-3 and TRBJ1-2, with a possible D match to TRBD1 (6 bases). This CDR3 is 13 amino acids long. Deletions cut 5 bases from V and 3 bases from J, with 10 bases between. Germline V gene sequence: CDR1 SGHTA, CDR2 FQGTGA. The CDR3 region has the DNA TGTGCCAGCAGCGAAACAGGGTACTATGGCTACACCTTC. Protein product: CASSETGYYGYTF.

The rearrangement uses TRBV7-8 and TRBJ2-5; 7 nucleotides align to TRBD2. The ends lost 1 base at V and 2 bases at J; junction bases unmatched: 10. There are 17 residues in the CDR3. The germline V gene has CDR1 SGHVS and CDR2 FQNEAQ. The CDR3 here is CASSLGGGIGLQETQYF. CDR3 DNA: TGTGCCAGCAGCTTAGGGGGGGGAATCGGCTTACAAGAGACCCAGTACTTC.

This chain connects TRBV29-1 to TRBJ1-1, with a tentative D call TRBD1 (6 bases). Per germline, CDR1 SQVTM and CDR2 ANQGSEA. Trimming left V 6 bases short and J 4 bases short, with 18 bases between. The CDR3 is made up of 14 amino acids. This chain's CDR3 is CSVKDDRFGTEAFF. The CDR3 nucleotides read TGCAGCGTCAAGGACGACAGGTTTGGCACTGAAGCTTTCTTT. Combining the CDR3 with reference TRBV29-1 and TRBJ1-1 gives the whole variable domain SAVISQKPSRDICQRGTSLTIQCQVDSQVTMMFWYRQQPGQSLTLIATANQGSEATYESGFVIDKFPISRPNLTFSTLTVSNMSPEDSSIYLCSVKDDRFGTEAFFGQGTRLTVV.

This chain uses TRBV5-4 with TRBJ1-2, with D maybe TRBD1 (5 bases). V lost 2 bases, J lost 1 base, and 12 bases lay in between. The CDR3 is made up of 15 amino acids. Germline lookup yields CDR1 SGHNT and CDR2 YYREEE (reference sequence). In DNA form, the CDR3 reads TGTGCCAGCAGCTTACAACAGGTGAATAACTATGGCTACACCTTC. It specifies CASSLQQVNNYGYTF.

This clone was picked up one time. The chain uses TRBV10-3 and TRBJ2-3; 8 bases are a match to TRBD1. The ends lost 10 bases at V and 0 bases at J; junction bases unmatched: 12. This CDR3 has 16 amino acids. CDR1 ENHRY and CDR2 SYGVKD come from the germline V gene. In DNA form, the CDR3 reads TGTGCCACCTCAAACAGGGGGAGTACTAGCACAGATACGCAGTATTTT. The encoded protein is CATSNRGSTSTDTQYF.

Of note for this clone: Other DNA sequences within the sample encode an identical CDR3. Written as DNA, the CDR3 is TGTGCCAGCAGTTTAGACAGGGGGAGGGAAAAACTGTTTTTT. Its translation is CASSLDRGREKLFF. The rearrangement links TRBV27 to TRBJ1-4; 9 positions agree with TRBD1. This CDR3 is 14 amino acids long. From germline, CDR1 is MNHEY and CDR2 SMNVEV (reference sequence). With V trimmed by 2 bases and J by 8 bases, 3 bases remained unmatched. The entire variable domain, with the rest obtained from reference TRBV27 and TRBJ1-4, is as follows: EAQVTQNPRYLITVTGKKLTVTCSQNMNHEYMSWYRQDPGLGLRQIYYSMNVEVTDKGDVPEGYKVSRKEKRNFPLILESPSPNQTSLYFCASSLDRGREKLFFGSGTQLSVL.

V and J are TRBV3-1 (or the pseudogene TRBV3-2) and TRBJ2-7, with TRBD1 matching over 8 bases. The CDR3 has 14 amino acids. After removal of 0 bases from V and 8 bases from J, the junction contained 6 bases not matched to a gene. The germline V gene encodes CDR1 LGHDT and CDR2 YNNKEL (reference sequence). CDR3: CASSQEDRAGQQYF. In DNA form, the CDR3 reads TGTGCCAGCAGCCAAGAGGACAGGGCCGGGCAGCAGTACTTC.

The chain links TRBV5-4 to TRBJ2-2, with D tentatively TRBD1 (6 bases). The CDR3 is made up of 14 amino acids. CDR1 is SGHNT and CDR2 is YYREEE in the germline V gene (reference sequence). Trimming removed 2 bases from V and 3 bases from J, with 8 bases in between. The CDR3 coding sequence is TGTGCCAGCAGCTTTTACAGGGACACCGGGGAGCTGTTTTTT. It specifies CASSFYRDTGELFF.

Here the CDR3 reads CSAHRGGEQFF. For the CDR3, the DNA is TGCAGTGCGCACCGAGGGGGTGAGCAGTTCTTC. The V and J genes are TRBV20-1 and TRBJ2-1; D is perhaps TRBD1 (6 bases). Trimming stripped 6 bases from V and 9 bases from J, with 12 bases between. Germline assignment: CDR1 DFQATT and CDR2 SNEGSKA (reference sequence). The CDR3 spans 11 residues.

A single count supports this clone. The chain carries TRBV7-6 and TRBJ2-7, with TRBD1 matching over 9 bases. The J segment lost 4 bases and the V segment lost 1 base, leaving 5 bases of the junction unmatched. CDR1 SGHVS and CDR2 FNYEAQ come from the germline V gene. The length of the CDR3 is 15 residues. The CDR3 protein is CASSLGGQGGYEQYF. Here the CDR3 DNA reads TGTGCCAGCAGCTTAGGGGGACAGGGTGGATACGAGCAGTACTTC.

This sequence joins TRBV30 and TRBJ2-5; 11 positions match TRBD2. This CDR3 has 14 residues. Unmatched junction bases numbered 1, after V lost 4 bases and J lost 0 bases. The germline V gene has CDR1 GTSNPN and CDR2 SVGIG (reference sequence). CDR3 sequence: CAWTSGGNQETQYF. Written as DNA, the CDR3 is TGTGCCTGGACTAGCGGGGGGAACCAAGAGACCCAGTACTTC.

This chain connects TRBV6-5 to TRBJ1-6; the D is unclear. Germline-derived CDR1 and CDR2 are MNHEY and SVGAGI. V gave up 0 bases and J gave up 7 bases, with 4 bases separating them. The CDR3 extends over 13 amino acids. CDR3: CASSYSKNSPLHF. In DNA form, the CDR3 reads TGTGCCAGCAGTTACTCTAAAAATTCACCCCTCCACTTT.

The chain is built from TRBV18 and TRBJ2-2; D is perhaps TRBD2 (6 bases). The CDR3 runs to 18 residues. Between the trimmed V and J ends, which lost 4 bases and 5 bases, there was a span of 23 bases. Germline-derived CDR1 and CDR2 are KGHSH and LQKENI. In DNA, the CDR3 is TGTGCCAGCTCACTTACCCTTGGAGGGTTCCCAACAACCGGGGAGCTGTTTTTT. Its protein product is CASSLTLGGFPTTGELFF. Combining the CDR3 with reference TRBV18 and TRBJ2-2 gives the whole variable domain NAGVMQNPRHLVRRRGQEARLRCSPMKGHSHVYWYRQLPEEGLKFMVYLQKENIIDESGMPKERFSAEFPKEGPSILRIQQVVRGDSAAYFCASSLTLGGFPTTGELFFGEGSRLTVL.